This entry lists 25 T cell receptor beta chains sequenced from one sample in a study of cytomegalovirus exposure and HLA in healthy donors. The PCR employed 60 Vbeta primers together with 13 Jbeta primers. Sequenced by immunoSEQ multiplex PCR; TCRdb stores in-frame clones only, minus some. The table lists around 200,000 clones, 77% of them singletons. Sequenced input: PBMCs. Receptors were obtained from a woman in her sixties in good health and CMV-seropositive.

The V call is TRBV6-6, the J call TRBJ1-2; 7 positions match TRBD1. V lost 4 bases and J lost 2; bases outside the gene matches: 7. The CDR3 runs to 15 residues. Germline V gives CDR1 MNHNY, CDR2 SVGAGI (reference sequence). The CDR3 region has the DNA TGTGCCAGCAGTTCCATAGGGGGCCTCAACTATGGCTACACCTTC. Its translation: CASSSIGGLNYGYTF.

This rearrangement joins TRBV13 to TRBJ2-5, with TRBD1 matching over 9 bases. Germline CDR1 reads PRHDT; CDR2 reads FYEKMQ (reference sequence). This CDR3 spans 15 amino acids. V lost 5 bases to trimming and J lost 4 bases; unmatched junction nucleotides: 8. CDR3 residues: CASSPRQGVGETQYF. The DNA for the CDR3 is TGTGCCAGCAGCCCTAGACAGGGGGTAGGAGAGACCCAGTACTTC.

The chain has TRBV7-2 and TRBJ1-2; maybe TRBD1 (5 bases). Deletions cut 3 bases from V and 3 bases from J, with 11 bases between. The CDR3 sequence is 14 residues long. The germline V gene has CDR1 SGHTA and CDR2 FQGNSA. The DNA of the CDR3 is TGTGCCAGCAGCTTCATGGAAGGGGACTATGGCTACACCTTC. This codes for CASSFMEGDYGYTF.

V and J are TRBV10-3 and TRBJ2-5, with TRBD2 as a possible D gene (6 bases). CDR1 is ENHRY, CDR2 SYGVKD, per germline. The CDR3 totals 14 residues. Trimming stripped 5 bases from V and 3 bases from J, with 13 bases between. Here the CDR3 DNA reads TGTGCCATCAGTTCCCTTGGGGGGAAAGAGACCCAGTACTTC. Translating gives CAISSLGGKETQYF.

The rearrangement uses TRBV28 and TRBJ2-1; tentative D call: TRBD2 (6 bases). Germline-derived CDR1 and CDR2 are MDHEN and SYDVKM. The CDR3 runs to 15 residues. V lost 6 bases and J 2 bases, leaving 14 bases between the germline ends. The CDR3 protein is CASRRDGGTYNEQFF. Written as DNA, the CDR3 is TGTGCCAGCAGACGGGACGGGGGAACCTACAATGAGCAGTTCTTC.

The chain combines TRBV6-1 with TRBJ1-5; TRBD1 aligns across 8 bases. This CDR3 is 14 amino acids long. J was trimmed by 1 base and V by 8 bases; bases with no gene match: 4. The germline gives CDR1 MNHNS, CDR2 SASEGT. CDR3 amino acids: CASLWTGSNQPQHF. CDR3 DNA sequence: TGTGCCAGCCTATGGACAGGGAGCAATCAGCCCCAGCATTTT.

This chain links TRBV5-8 with TRBJ2-7; 7 bases are shared with TRBD2. This CDR3 has 12 amino acids. The V and J ends lost 3 bases and 11 bases, in that order; junction bases with no gene match: 8. Looked up from germline, CDR1 is SGHTS and CDR2 is YDEGEE. CDR3 in amino acids: CASSYLAANKYF. In nucleotides, the CDR3 is TGTGCCAGCAGCTACCTAGCGGCTAATAAGTACTTC.

This clone was observed a single time. The same CDR3 arises from other DNA sequences in this sample as well. The chain links TRBV18 to TRBJ2-5; maybe TRBD2 (6 bases). The V end lost 3 bases, the J end lost 5 bases, and 13 bases lay between the germline ends. Germline V gene lookup returns CDR1 KGHSH and CDR2 LQKENI. There are 14 residues in the CDR3. CDR3 bases: TGTGCCAGCTCACCCTCGCGGGGAGGTGAGACCCAGTACTTC. This codes for CASSPSRGGETQYF.

The chain links TRBV19 to TRBJ1-2, with D possibly TRBD1 on 5 matching bases. CDR1 and CDR2 (germline): LNHDA, SQIVND (reference sequence). The CDR3 is 14 residues long. The V and J ends lost 5 bases and 8 bases respectively, with 18 bases between them. CDR3 region: CASSSRDSVGGYTF. CDR3 nucleotides: TGTGCCAGTAGTTCCAGAGACAGTGTCGGGGGCTACACCTTC.

The rearrangement joins TRBV5-1 to TRBJ2-5; 7 nucleotides line up with TRBD2. The CDR3 has 17 amino acids. CDR1 is SGHRS, CDR2 YFSETQ, per germline. V dropped 4 bases and J dropped 0; count of bases not matched to a gene: 12. CDR3 in amino acids: CASSAIPASGYQETQYF. The CDR3 bases are TGCGCCAGCAGCGCCATTCCGGCTAGCGGATACCAAGAGACCCAGTACTTC.

The J gene is TRBJ1-5, the V gene TRBV27, with D unresolved. This CDR3 contains 13 residues. Per germline, CDR1 MNHEY and CDR2 SMNVEV (reference sequence). Trimming took off 4 bases at V and 0 bases at J, with 4 bases between the two ends. The CDR3 here is CASSSYSNQPQHF. The CDR3 bases are TGTGCCAGCAGTTCCTATAGCAATCAGCCCCAGCATTTT.

The J gene is TRBJ2-5, the V gene TRBV7-2, with TRBD1 matching 7 bases. This CDR3 has 14 amino acids. Germline V gene sequence: CDR1 SGHTA, CDR2 FQGNSA. Germline trimming cut 5 bases from V and 1 base from J; bases unmatched to any gene: 4. The CDR3 DNA reads as TGTGCCAGCAGCCGACAGGGTACCCAAGAGACCCAGTACTTC. It codes for CASSRQGTQETQYF. The full variable domain, its missing parts supplied by reference TRBV7-2 and TRBJ2-5, is GAGVSQSPSNKVTEKGKDVELRCDPISGHTALYWYRQSLGQGLEFLIYFQGNSAPDKSGLPSDRFSAERTGGSVSTLTIQRTQQEDSAVYLCASSRQGTQETQYFGPGTRLLVL.

The genes are TRBV7-3 and TRBJ2-2; D call uncertain. Looked up from germline, CDR1 is SGHTA and CDR2 is FQGTGA. The CDR3 extends over 13 amino acids. Trimming removed 2 bases at V and 8 bases at J, with 9 bases between. The chain's CDR3 is CASSLEARGELFF. The DNA of the CDR3 is TGTGCCAGCAGCTTAGAAGCCCGAGGGGAGCTGTTTTTT. Looking up the rest from reference TRBV7-3 and TRBJ2-2 gives the full variable domain: GAGVSQTPSNKVTEKGKYVELRCDPISGHTALYWYRQSLGQGPEFLIYFQGTGAADDSGLPNDRFFAVRPEGSVSTLKIQRTERGDSAVYLCASSLEARGELFFGEGSRLTVL.

The V gene is TRBV6-1, the J gene TRBJ2-7; 8 bases are a match to TRBD1. The V gene end was trimmed by 6 bases and the J gene end by 6 bases; junction bases not matched to a gene: 7. Germline values: CDR1 MNHNS, CDR2 SASEGT. This CDR3 is built from 13 residues. The CDR3 bases are TGTGCCAGCAGGGACAGGGTAATGGGCGAGCAGTACTTC. The encoded protein is CASRDRVMGEQYF.

The chain carries TRBV6-1 and TRBJ2-3; a weak D match, TRBD1 (5 bases). Germline CDR1 is MNHNS and CDR2 is SASEGT. This CDR3 contains 13 residues. Trimming took 6 bases from V and 2 from J, leaving 9 bases between them. The CDR3 here is CASRQETTDTQYF. The DNA for the CDR3 is TGTGCCAGCAGACAGGAGACCACAGATACGCAGTATTTT.

This clone was seen a few times. The chain carries TRBV6-1 and TRBJ2-3; D perhaps matches TRBD1 (6 bases). Germline V CDR1 and CDR2: MNHNS, SASEGT. The CDR3 totals 14 residues. V dropped 0 bases and J dropped 7 bases, with 11 bases sitting between them. CDR3 amino acids: CASSEASQGNTQYF. CDR3 DNA: TGTGCCAGCAGTGAAGCTTCACAGGGAAATACGCAGTATTTT.

The chain employs TRBV4-1 and TRBJ2-5; TRBD2 might be the D (6 bases). Germline V lookup: CDR1 MGHRA, CDR2 YSYEKL. The CDR3 runs to 15 residues. Trimming took 3 bases from V and 5 from J, leaving 16 bases between them. The CDR3, as DNA: TGCGCCAGCAGCCAGGCGGGGCAACCGTCTGAGACCCAGTACTTC. It specifies CASSQAGQPSETQYF.

The J gene is TRBJ2-5, the V gene TRBV7-2, with D hard to call. The germline CDR1 and CDR2 sequences are SGHTA and FQGNSA. V lost 5 bases, J lost 2 bases, and 9 bases lay in between. The CDR3 extends over 13 amino acids. The CDR3 loop is CASSRTAQETQYF. As DNA, the CDR3 is TGTGCCAGCAGCCGTACAGCTCAAGAGACCCAGTACTTC.

In its sample, this clone was seen a few times. V is TRBV27 and J is TRBJ2-1; 7 bases map to TRBD2. This CDR3 is 17 amino acids long. Germline CDR1 is MNHEY and CDR2 is SMNVEV (reference sequence). V was pared by 5 bases and J by 4 bases, with 14 bases of the junction left unmatched. CDR3 DNA: TGTGCCAGCAGTCTTAACCCCTTGGGGGGGGGTTACAATGAGCAGTTCTTC. Translating it yields CASSLNPLGGGYNEQFF.

This clone turned up a few times. V is TRBV2 and J is TRBJ1-6; TRBD1 might be the D (5 bases). Germline CDR1 SNHLY, CDR2 FYNNEI. The CDR3 has 13 amino acids. The ends were cut back, 4 bases at V and 9 bases at J, with 10 bases in the middle. CDR3 DNA sequence: TGTGCCAGCAGTGCCCAGGGAGGTTCACCCCTCCACTTT. Translating gives CASSAQGGSPLHF.

The chain recombines TRBV7-2 with TRBJ1-2; 7 bases match TRBD1. V shed 1 base, J shed 5 bases, and the junction held 4 bases outside the gene matches. The CDR3 runs to 14 residues. The germline CDR1 and CDR2 sequences are SGHTA and FQGNSA. The chain's CDR3 is CASSLGQGVYGYTF. CDR3 DNA: TGTGCCAGCAGCTTAGGTCAGGGGGTTTATGGCTACACCTTC.

The chain employs TRBV27 and TRBJ1-1, with 10 nucleotides matching TRBD1. V lost 8 bases, J lost 1 base, and 1 base stayed unmatched. The CDR3 is 13 residues long. Germline V gene lookup returns CDR1 MNHEY and CDR2 SMNVEV (reference sequence). The CDR3 spells CASRDRGNTEAFF. CDR3 nucleotide sequence: TGTGCCAGCCGGGACAGGGGGAACACTGAAGCTTTCTTT.

The chain links TRBV5-1 to TRBJ1-1, with D possibly TRBD1 on 5 matching bases. Trimming took off 5 bases at V and 1 base at J, with 9 bases between the two ends. The CDR3 sequence is 13 residues long. Germline V CDR1 and CDR2: SGHRS, YFSETQ. DNA of the CDR3: TGCGCCAGCAGGGGGCGGGAGAACACTGAAGCTTTCTTT. Amino acids: CASRGRENTEAFF. Complete variable domain (other parts from reference TRBV5-1 and TRBJ1-1): KAGVTQTPRYLIKTRGQQVTLSCSPISGHRSVSWYQQTPGQGLQFLFEYFSETQRNKGNFPGRFSGRQFSNSRSEMNVSTLELGDSALYLCASRGRENTEAFFGQGTRLTVV.

This clone was found a few times. V usage is TRBV6-1 and J usage is TRBJ2-5; 8 bases align to TRBD1. The CDR3 totals 13 residues. CDR1 and CDR2 (germline): MNHNS, SASEGT. Losses at the gene ends were 10 bases for V and 4 bases for J; bases not matched to a gene: 8. The DNA for the CDR3 is TGTGCCACCATGGTTACAGGGGGAGAGACCCAGTACTTC. This sequence encodes CATMVTGGETQYF.

The rearrangement links TRBV5-1 to TRBJ2-1, with 11 bases matching TRBD2. Per germline, CDR1 SGHRS and CDR2 YFSETQ. This CDR3 region has 15 residues. Trimming at V came to 3 bases and at J to 4 bases, leaving 3 bases not matched to a gene. The CDR3 is CASSSGTSGYNEQFF. For the CDR3, the DNA is TGCGCCAGCAGCTCCGGGACTAGCGGTTACAATGAGCAGTTCTTC.